This T cell receptor (beta chain) emerged from a study of blood T cell repertoires in COVID-19. About the research overall: Samples representing acute and convalescent COVID-19 were sourced from the United States, Italy and Spain. From T cells, B-cell-depleted T cells, or PBMCs came the material, which was cDNA or gDNA.

The method was immunoSEQ multiplex PCR; TCRdb's version includes in-frame clones alone and lacks a portion of them. The sample lists 210,000 or so clones, 84% seen once, with roughly 7.8% in the top ten. The germline gives CDR1 SNHLY, CDR2 FYNNEI. Trimming pared 6 bases from V and 0 bases from J, leaving 12 bases between. CDR3 length equals 16 residues. Those enrolled in Seattle joined during active infection and were followed longitudinally afterward. This TCR came from a woman of 80 years or more with COVID-19, enrolled during active disease. The rearrangement links TRBV2 to TRBJ1-6, with D possibly being TRBD1 (6 bases). Sequenced sample: peripheral blood. As DNA, the CDR3 is TGTGCCAGCAGCCCGACGACAGGCTCCTATAATTCACCCCTCCACTTT. Protein: CASSPTTGSYNSPLHF. The full variable domain, in which reference TRBV2 and TRBJ1-6 provide the parts outside the CDR3, is EPEVTQTPSHQVTQMGQEVILRCVPISNHLYFYWYRQILGQKVEFLVSFYNNEISEKSEIFDDQFSVERPDGSNFTLKIRSTKLEDSAMYFCASSPTTGSYNSPLHFGNGTRLTVT.